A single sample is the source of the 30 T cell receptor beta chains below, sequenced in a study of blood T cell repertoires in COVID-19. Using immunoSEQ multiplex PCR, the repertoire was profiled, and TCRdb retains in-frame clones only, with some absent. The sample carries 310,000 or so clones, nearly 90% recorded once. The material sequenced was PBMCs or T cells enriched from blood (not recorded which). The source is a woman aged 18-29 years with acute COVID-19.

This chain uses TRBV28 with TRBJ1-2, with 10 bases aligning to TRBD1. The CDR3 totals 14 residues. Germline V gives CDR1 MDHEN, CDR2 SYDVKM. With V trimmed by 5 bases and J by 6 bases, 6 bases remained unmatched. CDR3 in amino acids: CASSPPGQGNGYTF. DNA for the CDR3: TGTGCCAGCAGTCCCCCGGGACAGGGGAATGGCTACACCTTC.

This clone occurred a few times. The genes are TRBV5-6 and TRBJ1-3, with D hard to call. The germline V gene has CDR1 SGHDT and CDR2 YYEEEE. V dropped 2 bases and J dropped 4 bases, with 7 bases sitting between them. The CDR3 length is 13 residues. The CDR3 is CASSLDTGNTIYF. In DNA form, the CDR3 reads TGTGCCAGCAGCTTAGACACAGGAAACACCATATATTTT.

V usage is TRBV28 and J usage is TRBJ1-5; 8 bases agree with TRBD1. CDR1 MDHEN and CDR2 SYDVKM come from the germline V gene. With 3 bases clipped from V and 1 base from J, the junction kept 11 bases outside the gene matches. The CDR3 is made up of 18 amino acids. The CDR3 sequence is CASSFPAYRGTSNQPQHF. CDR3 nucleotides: TGTGCCAGCAGTTTCCCGGCCTACAGGGGGACGAGCAATCAGCCCCAGCATTTT.

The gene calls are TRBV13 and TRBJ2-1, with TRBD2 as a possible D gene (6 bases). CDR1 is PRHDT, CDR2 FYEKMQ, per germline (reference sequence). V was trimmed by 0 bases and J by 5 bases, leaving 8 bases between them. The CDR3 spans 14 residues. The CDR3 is CASSLGGLDNEQFF. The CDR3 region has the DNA TGTGCCAGCAGCTTAGGGGGACTGGACAATGAGCAGTTCTTC.

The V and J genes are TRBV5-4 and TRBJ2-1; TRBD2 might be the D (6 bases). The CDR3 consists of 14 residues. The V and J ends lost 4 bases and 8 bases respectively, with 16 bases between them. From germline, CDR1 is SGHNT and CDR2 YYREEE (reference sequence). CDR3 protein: CASSRQSRGDEQFF. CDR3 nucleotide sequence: TGTGCCAGCAGCCGACAGTCCCGCGGGGATGAGCAGTTCTTC.

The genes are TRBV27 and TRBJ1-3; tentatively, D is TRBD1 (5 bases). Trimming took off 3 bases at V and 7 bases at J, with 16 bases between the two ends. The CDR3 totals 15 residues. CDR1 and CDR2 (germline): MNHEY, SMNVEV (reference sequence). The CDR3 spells CASSLVGREDNTIYF. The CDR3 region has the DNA TGTGCCAGCAGTTTGGTTGGCAGGGAGGATAACACCATATATTTT.

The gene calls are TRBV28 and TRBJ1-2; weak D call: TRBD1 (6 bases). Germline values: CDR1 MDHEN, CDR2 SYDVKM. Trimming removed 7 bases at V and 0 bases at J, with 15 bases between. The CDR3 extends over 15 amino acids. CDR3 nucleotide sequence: TGTGCCAGCACCCCCGGGGGGCGGACTAACTATGGCTACACCTTC. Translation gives CASTPGGRTNYGYTF.

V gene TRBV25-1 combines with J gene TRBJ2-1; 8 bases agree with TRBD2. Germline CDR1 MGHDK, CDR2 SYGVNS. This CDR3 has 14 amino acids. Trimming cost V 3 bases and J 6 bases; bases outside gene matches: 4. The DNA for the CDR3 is TGTGCCAGCAGTGACCGGGAGGGGCCCAATGAGCAGTTCTTC. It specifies CASSDREGPNEQFF.

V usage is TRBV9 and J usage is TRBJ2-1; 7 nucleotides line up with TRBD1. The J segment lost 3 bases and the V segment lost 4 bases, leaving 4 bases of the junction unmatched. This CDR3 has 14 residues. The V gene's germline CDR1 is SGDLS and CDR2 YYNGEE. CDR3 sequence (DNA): TGTGCCAGCAGCCCGTGGGACAGCTACAATGAGCAGTTCTTC. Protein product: CASSPWDSYNEQFF. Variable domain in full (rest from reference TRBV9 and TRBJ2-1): DSGVTQTPKHLITATGQRVTLRCSPRSGDLSVYWYQQSLDQGLQFLIQYYNGEERAKGNILERFSAQQFPDLHSELNLSSLELGDSALYFCASSPWDSYNEQFFGPGTRLTVL.

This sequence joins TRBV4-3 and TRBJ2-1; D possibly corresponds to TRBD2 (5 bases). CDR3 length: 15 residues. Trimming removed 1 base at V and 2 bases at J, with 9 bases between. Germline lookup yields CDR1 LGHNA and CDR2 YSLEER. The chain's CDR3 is CASSQGGRAYNEQFF. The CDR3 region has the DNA TGCGCCAGCAGCCAAGGCGGGCGCGCCTACAATGAGCAGTTCTTC.

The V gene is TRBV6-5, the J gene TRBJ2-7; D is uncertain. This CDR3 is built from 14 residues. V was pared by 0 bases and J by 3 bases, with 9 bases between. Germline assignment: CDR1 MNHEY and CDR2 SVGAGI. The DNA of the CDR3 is TGTGCCAGCAGTTACTCGAGTAGCTTCTACGAGCAGTACTTC. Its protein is CASSYSSSFYEQYF.

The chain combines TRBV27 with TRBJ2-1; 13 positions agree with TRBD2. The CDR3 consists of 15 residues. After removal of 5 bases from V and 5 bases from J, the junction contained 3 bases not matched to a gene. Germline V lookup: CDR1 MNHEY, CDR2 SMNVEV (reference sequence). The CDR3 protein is CASSTGTSGNNEQFF. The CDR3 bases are TGTGCCAGCAGTACTGGGACTAGCGGGAACAATGAGCAGTTCTTC.

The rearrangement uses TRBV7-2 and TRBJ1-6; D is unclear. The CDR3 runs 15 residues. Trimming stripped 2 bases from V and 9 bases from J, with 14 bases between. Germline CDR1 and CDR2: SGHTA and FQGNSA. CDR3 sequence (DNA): TGTGCCAGCAGCTTAAAACGGTCTAATGGTTCACCCCTCCACTTT. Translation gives CASSLKRSNGSPLHF.

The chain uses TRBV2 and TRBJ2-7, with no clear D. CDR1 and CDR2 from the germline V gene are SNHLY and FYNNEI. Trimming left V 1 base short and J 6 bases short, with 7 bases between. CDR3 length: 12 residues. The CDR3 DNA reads TGTGCCAGCAGTGAAGGTCGTCTCGAGCAGTACTTC. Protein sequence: CASSEGRLEQYF.

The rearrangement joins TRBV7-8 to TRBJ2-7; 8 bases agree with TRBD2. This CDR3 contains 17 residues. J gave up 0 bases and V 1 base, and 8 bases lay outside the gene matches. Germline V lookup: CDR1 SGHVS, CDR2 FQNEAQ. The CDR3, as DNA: TGTGCCAGCAGCTTAGAGGGAGGAGCGGGGGCCTCCTACGAGCAGTACTTC. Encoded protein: CASSLEGGAGASYEQYF.

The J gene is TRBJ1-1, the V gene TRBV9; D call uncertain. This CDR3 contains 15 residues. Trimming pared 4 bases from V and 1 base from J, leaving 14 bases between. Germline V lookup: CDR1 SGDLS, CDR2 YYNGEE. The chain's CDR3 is CASSLIGGGNTEAFF. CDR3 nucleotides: TGTGCCAGCAGCCTCATTGGCGGCGGGAACACTGAAGCTTTCTTT.

The CDR3 DNA is TGTGCCAGCCCACAGGGAAATGAGCAGTTCTTC. Translated: CASPQGNEQFF. The rearrangement uses TRBV12-3 or TRBV12-4 and TRBJ2-1; maybe TRBD1 (6 bases). Deletions cut 8 bases from V and 7 bases from J, with 9 bases between. The CDR3 runs 11 residues.

CDR3 bases: TGCGCCAGCAGTGAGTCGGGGACAGGTTCTGGAAACACCATATATTTT. Its protein product is CASSESGTGSGNTIYF. The chain carries TRBV10-1 and TRBJ1-3, with 8 bases fitting TRBD1. Losses at the gene ends were 0 bases for V and 1 base for J; bases not matched to a gene: 2. The CDR3 is made up of 16 amino acids. CDR1 is WNHNN and CDR2 is SYGVQD in the germline V gene (reference sequence).

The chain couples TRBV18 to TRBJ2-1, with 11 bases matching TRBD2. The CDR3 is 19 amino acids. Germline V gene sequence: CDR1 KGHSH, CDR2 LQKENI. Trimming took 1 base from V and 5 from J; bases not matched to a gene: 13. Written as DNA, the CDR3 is TGTGCCAGCTCACCACGCCGAACAGGCCTAGCGGGAGGTGACAATGAGCAGTTCTTC. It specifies CASSPRRTGLAGGDNEQFF.

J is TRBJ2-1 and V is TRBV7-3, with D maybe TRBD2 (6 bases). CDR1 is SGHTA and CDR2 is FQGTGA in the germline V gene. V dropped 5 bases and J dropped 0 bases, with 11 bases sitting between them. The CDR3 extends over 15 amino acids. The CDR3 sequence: CASSVGGASYNEQFF. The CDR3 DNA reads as TGTGCCAGCAGCGTCGGCGGGGCCTCCTACAATGAGCAGTTCTTC.

CDR3 region: CASSPMLSSYEQYF. In DNA, the CDR3 is TGTGCCAGCAGTCCGATGCTAAGCTCCTACGAGCAGTACTTC. This rearrangement joins TRBV6-5 to TRBJ2-7; D unresolved. The length of the CDR3 is 14 residues. Germline CDR1 reads MNHEY; CDR2 reads SVGAGI. Trimming removed 5 bases from V and 0 bases from J, with 11 bases in between.

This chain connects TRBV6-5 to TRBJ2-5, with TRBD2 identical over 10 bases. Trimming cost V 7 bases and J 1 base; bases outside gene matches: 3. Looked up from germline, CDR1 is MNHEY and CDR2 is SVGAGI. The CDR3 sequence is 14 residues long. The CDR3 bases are TGTGCCAGCAAGGGACTAGCGAGCCAAGAGACCCAGTACTTC. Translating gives CASKGLASQETQYF.

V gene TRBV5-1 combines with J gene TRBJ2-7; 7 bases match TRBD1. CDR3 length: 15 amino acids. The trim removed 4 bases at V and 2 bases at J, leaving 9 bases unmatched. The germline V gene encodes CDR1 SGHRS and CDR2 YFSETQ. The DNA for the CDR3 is TGCGCCAGCAGCCCGACGGGGCAGGGGGCCTACGAGCAGTACTTC. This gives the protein CASSPTGQGAYEQYF.

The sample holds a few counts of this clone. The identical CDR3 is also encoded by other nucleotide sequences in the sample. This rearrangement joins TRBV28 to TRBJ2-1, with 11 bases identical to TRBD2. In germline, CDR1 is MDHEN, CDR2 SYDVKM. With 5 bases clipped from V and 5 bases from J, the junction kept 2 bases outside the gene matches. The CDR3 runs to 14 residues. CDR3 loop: CASSLAGGNNEQFF. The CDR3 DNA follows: TGTGCCAGCAGTCTAGCGGGAGGTAACAATGAGCAGTTCTTC.

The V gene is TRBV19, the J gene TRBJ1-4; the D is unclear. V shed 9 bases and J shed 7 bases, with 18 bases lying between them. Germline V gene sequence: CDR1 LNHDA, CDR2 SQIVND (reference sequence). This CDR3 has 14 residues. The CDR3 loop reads CASRPGRVGEKLFF. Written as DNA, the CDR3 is TGTGCCAGCCGGCCTGGGAGGGTCGGTGAAAAACTGTTTTTT.

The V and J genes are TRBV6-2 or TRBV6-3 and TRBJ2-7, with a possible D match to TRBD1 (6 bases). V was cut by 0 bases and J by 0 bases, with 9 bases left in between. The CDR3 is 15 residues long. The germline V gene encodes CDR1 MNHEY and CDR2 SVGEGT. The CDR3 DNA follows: TGTGCCAGCAGTTACTCTACGGACAGCTCCTACGAGCAGTACTTC. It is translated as CASSYSTDSSYEQYF.

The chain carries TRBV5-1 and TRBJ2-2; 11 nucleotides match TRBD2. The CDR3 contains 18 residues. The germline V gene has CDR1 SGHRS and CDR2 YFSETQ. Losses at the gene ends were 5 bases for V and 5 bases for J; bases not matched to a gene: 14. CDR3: CASRTPTSGGPRTGELFF. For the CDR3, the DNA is TGCGCCAGCAGGACCCCTACTAGCGGGGGCCCGAGGACCGGGGAGCTGTTTTTT.

The CDR3 sequence: CASSHLGAGPTEAFF. CDR3 DNA sequence: TGCGCCAGCAGCCACTTGGGCGCAGGGCCAACTGAAGCTTTCTTT. This chain connects TRBV4-3 to TRBJ1-1, with a weak D call TRBD1 (5 bases). Germline V lookup: CDR1 LGHNA, CDR2 YSLEER. This CDR3 contains 15 residues. Trimming removed 3 bases at V and 5 bases at J, with 16 bases between.

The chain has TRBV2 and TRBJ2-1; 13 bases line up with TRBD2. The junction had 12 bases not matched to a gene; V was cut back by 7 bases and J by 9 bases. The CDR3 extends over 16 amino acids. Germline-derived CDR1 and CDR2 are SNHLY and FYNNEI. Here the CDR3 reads CASNAPGLAGSTEQFF. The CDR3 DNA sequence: TGTGCCAGCAACGCGCCGGGACTAGCGGGATCCACTGAGCAGTTCTTC.

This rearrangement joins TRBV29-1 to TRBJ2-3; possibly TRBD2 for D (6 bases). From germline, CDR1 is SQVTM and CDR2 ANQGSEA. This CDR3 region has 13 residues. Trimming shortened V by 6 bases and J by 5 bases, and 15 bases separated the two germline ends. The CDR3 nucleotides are TGCAGCGTCCGGAGGGTGGGGTTAGATACGCAGTATTTT. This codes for CSVRRVGLDTQYF.